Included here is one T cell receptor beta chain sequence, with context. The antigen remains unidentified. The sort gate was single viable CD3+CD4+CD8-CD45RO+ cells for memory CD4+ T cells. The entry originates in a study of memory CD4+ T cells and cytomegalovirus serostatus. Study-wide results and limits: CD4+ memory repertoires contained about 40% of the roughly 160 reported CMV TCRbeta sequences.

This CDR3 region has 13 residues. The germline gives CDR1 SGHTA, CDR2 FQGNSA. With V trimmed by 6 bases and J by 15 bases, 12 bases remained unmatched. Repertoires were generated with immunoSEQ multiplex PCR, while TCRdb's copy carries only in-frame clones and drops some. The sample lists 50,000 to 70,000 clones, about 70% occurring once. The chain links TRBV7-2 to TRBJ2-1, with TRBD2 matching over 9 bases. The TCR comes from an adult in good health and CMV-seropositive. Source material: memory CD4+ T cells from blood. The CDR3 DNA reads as TGTGCCAGCAGGCGGATTCTAGCGGGATGGACGTTCTTC. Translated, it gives CASRRILAGWTFF.